This T cell receptor (beta chain) stems from a study of T cell responses to AZD1222 COVID-19 vaccine. The V end lost 2 bases, the J end lost 1 base, and 5 bases lay between the germline ends. In germline, CDR1 is MNHEY, CDR2 SMNVEV (reference sequence). There are 13 residues in the CDR3. Produced via immunoSEQ multiplex PCR; TCRdb's table is partial and in-frame only. The data hold 69,000 or so clones, with 70% to 90% observed a single time. The gene calls are TRBV27 and TRBJ1-1; D is unclear. The clonotype originates from an adult who received the AZD1222 COVID-19 vaccine. The specimen was peripheral blood, collected 28 days after the second AZD1222 dose. In nucleotides, the CDR3 is TGTGCCAGCAGTTTAATTAGGAACACTGAAGCTTTCTTT. Translation gives CASSLIRNTEAFF.